This T cell receptor beta chain was recorded in a study of T cells after yellow fever vaccination. TCRdb reanalysed the 5' RACE reads using MiXCR and keeps one entry per CDR3 protein. The sample yields 240,000 or so distinct CDR3 sequences, 6.9% seen once. In this sample, this clonotype turned up a few times. The germline V gene encodes CDR1 SQVTM and CDR2 ANQGSEA. There are 14 residues in the CDR3. V lost 6 bases to trimming and J lost 7 bases, with 19 bases between them. Material: CD4+ T cells sorted from PBMCs, obtained 15 days after the yellow fever booster vaccination. The receptor was derived from a man aged 25-45 years who received the YFV17D yellow fever vaccine. The chain uses TRBV29-1 and TRBJ2-1; D perhaps matches TRBD1 (6 bases). Here the CDR3 DNA reads TGCAGCGTGGAACAGGGCAGCATCGGAAATGAGCAGTTCTTC. Amino acids: CSVEQGSIGNEQFF.